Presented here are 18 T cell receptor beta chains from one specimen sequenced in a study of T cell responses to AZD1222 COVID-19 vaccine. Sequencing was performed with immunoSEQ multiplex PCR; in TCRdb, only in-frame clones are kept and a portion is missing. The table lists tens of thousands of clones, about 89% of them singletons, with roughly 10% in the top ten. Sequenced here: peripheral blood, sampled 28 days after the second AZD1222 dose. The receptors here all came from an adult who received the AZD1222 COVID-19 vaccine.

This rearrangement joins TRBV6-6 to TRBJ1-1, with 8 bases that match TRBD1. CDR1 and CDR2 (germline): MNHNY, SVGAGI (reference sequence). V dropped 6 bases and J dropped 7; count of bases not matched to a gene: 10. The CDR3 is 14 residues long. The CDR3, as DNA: TGTGCCAGCAGCCCACTGACAGGGGCGATTGAAGCTTTCTTT. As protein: CASSPLTGAIEAFF.

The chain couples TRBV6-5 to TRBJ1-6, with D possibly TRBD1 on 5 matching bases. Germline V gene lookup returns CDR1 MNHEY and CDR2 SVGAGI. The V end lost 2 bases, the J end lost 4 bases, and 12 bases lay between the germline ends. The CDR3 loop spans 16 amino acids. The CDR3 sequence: CASSYGDRLYNSPLHF. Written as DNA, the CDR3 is TGTGCCAGCAGTTACGGGGACCGACTATATAATTCACCCCTCCACTTT.

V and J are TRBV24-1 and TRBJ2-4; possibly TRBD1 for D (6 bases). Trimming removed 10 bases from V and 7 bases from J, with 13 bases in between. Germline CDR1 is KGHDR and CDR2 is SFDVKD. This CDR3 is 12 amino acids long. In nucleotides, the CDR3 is TGTGCCACTCAGGGGATCCAGAACATTCAGTACTTC. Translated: CATQGIQNIQYF.

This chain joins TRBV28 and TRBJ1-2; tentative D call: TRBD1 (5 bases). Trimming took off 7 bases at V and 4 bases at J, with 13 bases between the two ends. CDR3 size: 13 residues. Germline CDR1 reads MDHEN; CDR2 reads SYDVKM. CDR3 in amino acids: CASTVPGTYGYTF. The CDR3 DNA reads TGTGCCAGCACTGTACCCGGGACCTATGGCTACACCTTC.

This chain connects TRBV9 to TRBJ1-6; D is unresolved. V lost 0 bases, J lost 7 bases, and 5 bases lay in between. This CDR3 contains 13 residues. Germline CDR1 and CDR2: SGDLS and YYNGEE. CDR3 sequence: CASSVGDNSPLHF. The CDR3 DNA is TGTGCCAGCAGCGTAGGTGACAATTCACCCCTCCACTTT.

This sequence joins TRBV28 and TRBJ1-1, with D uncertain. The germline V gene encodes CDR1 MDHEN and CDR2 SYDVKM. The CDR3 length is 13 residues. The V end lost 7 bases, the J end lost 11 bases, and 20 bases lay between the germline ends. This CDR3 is CASTLQRGAGAFF. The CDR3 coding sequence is TGTGCCAGCACCCTACAGCGGGGTGCGGGGGCTTTCTTT.

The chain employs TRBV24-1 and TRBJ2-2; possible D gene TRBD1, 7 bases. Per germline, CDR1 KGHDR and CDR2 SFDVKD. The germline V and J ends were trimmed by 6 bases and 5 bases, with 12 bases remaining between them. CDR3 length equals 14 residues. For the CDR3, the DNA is TGTGCCACCAGTCTGCAGGGGGGAACCGGGGAGCTGTTTTTT. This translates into CATSLQGGTGELFF.

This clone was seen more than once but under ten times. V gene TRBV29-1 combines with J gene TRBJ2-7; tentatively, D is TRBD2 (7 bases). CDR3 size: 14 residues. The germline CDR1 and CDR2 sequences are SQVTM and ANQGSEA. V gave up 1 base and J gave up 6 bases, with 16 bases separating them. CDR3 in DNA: TGCAGCGTTGAAGGGGCGGGAGAGGGGGGCGAGCAGTACTTC. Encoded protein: CSVEGAGEGGEQYF.

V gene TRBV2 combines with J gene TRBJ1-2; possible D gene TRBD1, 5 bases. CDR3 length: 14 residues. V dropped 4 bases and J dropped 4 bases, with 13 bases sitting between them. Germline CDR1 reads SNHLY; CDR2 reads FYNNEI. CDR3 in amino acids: CASSVLQEFYGYTF. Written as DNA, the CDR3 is TGTGCCAGCAGTGTTCTACAGGAATTCTATGGCTACACCTTC. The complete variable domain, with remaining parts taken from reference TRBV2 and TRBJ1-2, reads EPEVTQTPSHQVTQMGQEVILRCVPISNHLYFYWYRQILGQKVEFLVSFYNNEISEKSEIFDDQFSVERPDGSNFTLKIRSTKLEDSAMYFCASSVLQEFYGYTFGSGTRLTVV.

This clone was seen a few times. The CDR3 DNA reads as TGTGCCAGCAATGCAAACGGACTAGCGGGAACCCTCACAGATACGCAGTATTTT. Its protein is CASNANGLAGTLTDTQYF. The rearrangement joins TRBV28 to TRBJ2-3; TRBD2 agrees at 12 bases. CDR3 size: 18 residues. Germline values: CDR1 MDHEN, CDR2 SYDVKM. J gave up 2 bases and V 7 bases, and 13 bases lay outside the gene matches. The full variable domain, rest sourced from reference TRBV28 and TRBJ2-3, is DVKVTQSSRYLVKRTGEKVFLECVQDMDHENMFWYRQDPGLGLRLIYFSYDVKMKEKGDIPEGYSVSREKKERFSLILESASTNQTSMYLCASNANGLAGTLTDTQYFGPGTRLTVL.

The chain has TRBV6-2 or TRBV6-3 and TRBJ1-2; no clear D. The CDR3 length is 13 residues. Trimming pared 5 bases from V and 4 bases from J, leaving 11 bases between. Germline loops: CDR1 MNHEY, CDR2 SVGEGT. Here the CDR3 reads CASSDPGSYGYTF. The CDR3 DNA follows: TGTGCCAGCAGTGACCCTGGGTCCTATGGCTACACCTTC.

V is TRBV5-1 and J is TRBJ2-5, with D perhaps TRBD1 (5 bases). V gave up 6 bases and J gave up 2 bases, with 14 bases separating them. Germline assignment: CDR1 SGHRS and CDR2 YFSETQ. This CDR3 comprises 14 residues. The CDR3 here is CASTLFGAQETQYF. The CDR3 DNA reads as TGCGCCAGCACCCTTTTTGGGGCTCAAGAGACCCAGTACTTC. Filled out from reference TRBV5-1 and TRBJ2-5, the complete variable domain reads KAGVTQTPRYLIKTRGQQVTLSCSPISGHRSVSWYQQTPGQGLQFLFEYFSETQRNKGNFPGRFSGRQFSNSRSEMNVSTLELGDSALYLCASTLFGAQETQYFGPGTRLLVL.

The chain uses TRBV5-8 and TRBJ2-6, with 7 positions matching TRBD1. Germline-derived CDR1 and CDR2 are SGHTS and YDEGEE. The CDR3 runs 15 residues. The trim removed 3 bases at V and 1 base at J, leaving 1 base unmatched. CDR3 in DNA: TGTGCCAGCAGCTCACAGGGGTCTGGGGCCAACGTCCTGACTTTC. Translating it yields CASSSQGSGANVLTF.

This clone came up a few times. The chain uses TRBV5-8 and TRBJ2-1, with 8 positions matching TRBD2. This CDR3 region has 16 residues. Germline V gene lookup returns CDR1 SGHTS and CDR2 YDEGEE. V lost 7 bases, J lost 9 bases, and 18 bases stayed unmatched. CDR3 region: CASGVRRREAGGEQFF. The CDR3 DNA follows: TGTGCCAGCGGAGTAAGAAGGCGGGAGGCCGGGGGTGAGCAGTTCTTC.

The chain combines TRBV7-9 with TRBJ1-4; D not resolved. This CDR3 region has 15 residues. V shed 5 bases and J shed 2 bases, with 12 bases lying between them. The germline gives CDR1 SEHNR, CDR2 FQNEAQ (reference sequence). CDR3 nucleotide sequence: TGTGCCAGCAGCCAGAACCGGGCCACTAATGAAAAACTGTTTTTT. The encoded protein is CASSQNRATNEKLFF.

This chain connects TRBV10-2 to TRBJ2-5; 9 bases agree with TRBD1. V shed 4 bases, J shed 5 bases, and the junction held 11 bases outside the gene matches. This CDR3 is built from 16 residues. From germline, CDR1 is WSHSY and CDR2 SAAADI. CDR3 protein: CASSGVGQGRIETQYF. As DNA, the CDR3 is TGCGCCAGCAGTGGGGTGGGACAGGGACGGATCGAGACCCAGTACTTC.

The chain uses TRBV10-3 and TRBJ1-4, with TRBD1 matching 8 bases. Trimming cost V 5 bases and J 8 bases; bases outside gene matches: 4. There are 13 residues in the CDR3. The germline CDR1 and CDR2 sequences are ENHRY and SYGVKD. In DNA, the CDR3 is TGTGCCATCAGTCGGGACAGGAACGAAAAACTGTTTTTT. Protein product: CAISRDRNEKLFF.

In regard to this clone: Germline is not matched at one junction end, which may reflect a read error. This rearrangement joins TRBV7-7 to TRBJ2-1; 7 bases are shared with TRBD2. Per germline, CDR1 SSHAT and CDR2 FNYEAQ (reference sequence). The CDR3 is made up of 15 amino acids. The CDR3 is CASSPGASGVGEQFF. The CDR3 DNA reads TGTGCTAGCAGCCCCGGGGCCAGCGGGGTGGGTGAGCAGTTCTTC.